This T cell receptor (beta chain) was sequenced for a study of T cells in Graves' hyperthyroidism and ophthalmopathy. General observations from the study: Expanded thyroid clonotypes (above 0.001) were mostly also found in blood.

Stable Graves' hyperthyroidism denoted no ophthalmopathy progression over 18 months. Newly diagnosed hyperthyroidism, duration under 2 months, in patients aged 18 to 65. Uncontrolled infections, other autoimmune diseases, pregnancy or lactation led to exclusion of patients. Amplification of TCR beta CDR3 regions used RNA as the template. In the first-round RT-PCR of the TCR CDR3, the HTBI primer set was used. TCRdb re-derived calls from the multiplex PCR reads in MiXCR, one entry per CDR3 protein. The data hold a few hundred thousand distinct CDR3 sequences, with approximately 20% observed a single time. Germline V gives CDR1 SGHVS, CDR2 FNYEAQ. CDR3 length equals 19 residues. The ends lost 1 base at V and 1 base at J; junction bases unmatched: 11. Note on this clonotype: The antigen is undetermined.

The clonotype originates from a middle-aged man with Graves' hyperthyroidism. Sequences were obtained from blood. V is TRBV7-6 and J is TRBJ2-2; 8 bases fit TRBD1. CDR3 coding DNA: TGTGCCAGCAGCTTAGGAGTCGGCGGACAGGGTCAGAACACCGGGGAGCTGTTTTTT. Amino acid sequence: CASSLGVGGQGQNTGELFF. The full variable domain, its missing parts supplied by reference TRBV7-6 and TRBJ2-2, is GAGVSQSPRYKVTKRGQDVALRCDPISGHVSLYWYRQALGQGPEFLTYFNYEAQQDKSGLPNDRFSAERPEGSISTLTIQRTEQRDSAMYRCASSLGVGGQGQNTGELFFGEGSRLTVL.